These 21 T cell receptor beta chains came from one sample sequenced in a study of T cells in Graves' hyperthyroidism and ophthalmopathy. The CDR3 regions of TCR beta were amplified from RNA transcripts. The TCR CDR3 first-round RT-PCR relied on the HTBI primer set. In TCRdb, the multiplex PCR reads were re-called with MiXCR into one record per CDR3 protein. The sample consists of 340,000 or so distinct CDR3 sequences, roughly 20% of them appearing once. Sample: blood. The origin of the receptors is a woman in her 50s with Graves' hyperthyroidism.

This clonotype was observed many times. The rearrangement joins TRBV27 to TRBJ1-2; 7 bases fit TRBD1. J gave up 0 bases and V 5 bases, and 15 bases lay outside the gene matches. CDR1 and CDR2 (germline): MNHEY, SMNVEV (reference sequence). The CDR3 has 18 residues. CDR3 sequence (DNA): TGTGCCAGCAGTCCACTGTTTAGAGGGACAGTCACTAACTATGGCTACACCTTC. Amino acids: CASSPLFRGTVTNYGYTF.

A word on this clonotype: No conserved phenylalanine or tryptophan ends this CDR3, so it is likely a read error. The rearrangement uses TRBV7-3 and TRBJ2-1, with TRBD1 as a possible D gene (5 bases). This CDR3 contains 15 residues. The V gene's germline CDR1 is SGHTA and CDR2 FQGTGA. The V end was cut by 2 bases, the J end by 4 bases, with 12 bases between. CDR3 loop: CASSLYTTAYNEQFY. CDR3 sequence (DNA): TGTGCCAGCAGCTTATACACGACAGCTTACAATGAGCAGTTCTAC.

The V gene is TRBV13, the J gene TRBJ1-1; the D is unclear. This CDR3 is built from 15 residues. Germline V gives CDR1 PRHDT, CDR2 FYEKMQ (reference sequence). V lost 0 bases and J 1 base, leaving 9 bases between the germline ends. The DNA of the CDR3 is TGTGCCAGCAGCTTAGGCGGGCACGCGAACACTGAAGCTTTCTTT. This encodes CASSLGGHANTEAFF.

This clonotype came up a few times. The V gene is TRBV27, the J gene TRBJ2-5, with D unclear. The CDR3 is made up of 13 amino acids. Germline-derived CDR1 and CDR2 are MNHEY and SMNVEV (reference sequence). Trimming left V 6 bases short and J 0 bases short, with 8 bases between. The CDR3 sequence is CASRESNQETQYF. CDR3 sequence (DNA): TGTGCCAGCAGAGAATCTAACCAAGAGACCCAGTACTTC.

J is TRBJ1-3 and V is TRBV6-1; tentatively, D is TRBD1 (6 bases). V lost 7 bases to trimming and J lost 0 bases, with 13 bases between them. Germline values: CDR1 MNHNS, CDR2 SASEGT. This CDR3 comprises 15 residues. The CDR3 here is CASKKGGLSGNTIYF. The CDR3 region has the DNA TGTGCCAGCAAAAAGGGGGGTCTCTCTGGAAACACCATATATTTT.

In this sample, this clonotype turned up many times. The chain carries TRBV11-2 and TRBJ1-4; weak D call: TRBD1 (6 bases). This CDR3 comprises 14 residues. Germline values: CDR1 SGHAT, CDR2 FQNNGV. The V and J ends lost 1 base and 6 bases respectively, with 9 bases between them. This CDR3 reads CASSLGSGDEKLFF. The CDR3 DNA follows: TGTGCCAGCAGCTTAGGCTCAGGGGATGAAAAACTGTTTTTT.

V usage is TRBV30 and J usage is TRBJ2-7; 8 positions match TRBD1. The CDR3 covers 14 residues. V was pared by 3 bases and J by 2 bases, with 6 bases of the junction left unmatched. Germline V lookup: CDR1 GTSNPN, CDR2 SVGIG (reference sequence). DNA of the CDR3: TGTGCCTGGAGCGCGGGGACAGGAGCCTACGAGCAGTACGTC. Protein product: CAWSAGTGAYEQYV.

V and J are TRBV7-9 and TRBJ2-3; the match to TRBD2 covers 11 bases. Germline CDR1 and CDR2: SEHNR and FQNEAQ (reference sequence). The CDR3 has 16 amino acids. V lost 4 bases to trimming and J lost 2 bases; unmatched junction nucleotides: 5. The CDR3 bases are TGTGCCAGCAGCTCGGGACTAGCGGACGACACAGATACGCAGTATTTT. Protein sequence: CASSSGLADDTDTQYF.

Worth noting for this clonotype: With a much larger clone just one base away, this may be a read error. V gene TRBV6-2 or TRBV6-3 combines with J gene TRBJ2-6, with a possible D match to TRBD1 (5 bases). CDR3 length: 13 residues. CDR1 and CDR2 from the germline V gene are MNHEY and SVGEGT. The CDR3 coding sequence is TGTGCCAGCAGTAGCTCTGGGGCCAACGTCCTGATTTTC. It is translated as CASSSSGANVLIF.

This clonotype has a handful of counts. The chain combines TRBV19 with TRBJ2-3; D ambiguous. This CDR3 region has 14 residues. The V and J ends lost 5 bases and 6 bases respectively, with 15 bases between them. CDR1 is LNHDA and CDR2 is SQIVND in the germline V gene (reference sequence). The CDR3 loop reads CASSPGRLLDTQYF. The CDR3 nucleotides read TGTGCCAGTAGTCCTGGAAGGCTTTTGGATACGCAGTATTTT.

The rearrangement joins TRBV5-1 to TRBJ2-5; D remains ambiguous. V was cut by 1 base and J by 2 bases, with 12 bases left in between. CDR3 length equals 15 residues. Per the germline V gene, CDR1 is SGHRS and CDR2 is YFSETQ. The CDR3 nucleotides read TGCGCCAGCAGCTTGTCCGGATTGTCACAAGAGACCCAGTACTTC. Its translation is CASSLSGLSQETQYF.

There are many counts of this clonotype. The rearrangement links TRBV6-2 or TRBV6-3 to TRBJ2-7; 10 positions agree with TRBD2. V gave up 7 bases and J gave up 3 bases; unmatched junction bases: 3. Germline V lookup: CDR1 MNHEY, CDR2 SVGEGT. The CDR3 loop spans 13 amino acids. CDR3 sequence reads: CASMASGSYEQYV. Here the CDR3 DNA reads TGTGCCAGCATGGCTAGCGGGAGCTACGAGCAGTACGTC.

This clonotype has only a few counts. The genes are TRBV7-9 and TRBJ2-7; tentatively, D is TRBD2 (7 bases). With 5 bases removed from V and 6 bases from J, the gap between germline ends came to 17 bases. Germline loops: CDR1 SEHNR, CDR2 FQNEAQ (reference sequence). The length of the CDR3 is 14 residues. The CDR3 bases are TGTGCCAGCAGCCCCGGGCCGGGGGGCGGCGAGCAGTACTTC. As protein: CASSPGPGGGEQYF.

This clonotype was recorded many times. The chain links TRBV12-3 or TRBV12-4 to TRBJ2-1; 8 bases agree with TRBD1. CDR3 size: 14 residues. Trimming at V came to 6 bases and at J to 4 bases, leaving 5 bases not matched to a gene. The CDR3 sequence is CASSRQGTYNEQFF. CDR3 bases: TGTGCCAGCAGCCGACAGGGGACTTACAATGAGCAGTTCTTC.

This clonotype was observed a few times. The chain joins TRBV9 to TRBJ2-2; either TRBD1 or TRBD2 may supply D (6 bases each). With 1 base removed from V and 1 base from J, the gap between germline ends came to 8 bases. This CDR3 spans 15 amino acids. Germline V gene data show CDR1 as SGDLS and CDR2 as YYNGEE. The CDR3 spells CASSVRGENTGELFF. As DNA, the CDR3 is TGTGCCAGCAGCGTAAGGGGGGAGAACACCGGGGAGCTGTTTTTT.

The rearrangement links TRBV28 to TRBJ1-2; tentatively, D is TRBD1 (5 bases). The CDR3 extends over 13 amino acids. V was clipped by 3 bases and J by 4 bases, with 9 bases between them. Germline CDR1 is MDHEN and CDR2 is SYDVKM. CDR3 amino acids: CASSFAGIYGYTF. The CDR3 nucleotides are TGTGCCAGCAGTTTTGCAGGGATCTATGGCTACACCTTC.

The chain combines TRBV28 with TRBJ2-7; 8 bases match TRBD2. Germline V gives CDR1 MDHEN, CDR2 SYDVKM. With V trimmed by 8 bases and J by 1 base, 16 bases remained unmatched. CDR3 size: 17 residues. The CDR3 nucleotides are TGTGCCAGCCGTAATCCTCTACCGGGACTAGTTTCCTACGAGCAGTACTTC. Translating gives CASRNPLPGLVSYEQYF.

This clonotype has just a few counts. V and J are TRBV6-6 and TRBJ2-5, with unresolved D. V shed 0 bases and J shed 5 bases, with 7 bases lying between them. The length of the CDR3 is 13 residues. The germline V gene encodes CDR1 MNHNY and CDR2 SVGAGI (reference sequence). CDR3 nucleotides: TGTGCCAGCAGTTACTCGTGGTGGGAGACCCAGTACTTC. Protein product: CASSYSWWETQYF.

This chain uses TRBV15 with TRBJ2-1; 7 bases map to TRBD2. Germline CDR1 reads LNHNV; CDR2 reads YYDKDF (reference sequence). The length of the CDR3 is 15 residues. The trim removed 2 bases at V and 4 bases at J, leaving 5 bases unmatched. The CDR3, as DNA: TGTGCCACCAGCAGAATACTAGCGACTTACAATGAGCAGTTCTTC. Its protein product is CATSRILATYNEQFF.

The chain combines TRBV30 with TRBJ2-3, with TRBD1 matching over 8 bases. J was trimmed by 1 base and V by 5 bases; bases with no gene match: 2. This CDR3 contains 13 residues. The V gene's germline CDR1 is GTSNPN and CDR2 SVGIG (reference sequence). The CDR3 DNA sequence: TGTGCCTGGGACAGGGGTGGCACAGATACGCAGTATTTT. Translating it yields CAWDRGGTDTQYF.

This clonotype was found many times. The gene calls are TRBV3-1 and TRBJ1-6; the D is unclear. Germline V gene sequence: CDR1 LGHDT, CDR2 YNNKEL (reference sequence). CDR3 length: 13 amino acids. V was clipped by 4 bases and J by 6 bases, with 7 bases between them. The CDR3 here is CASSPYGNSPLHF. The CDR3 DNA follows: TGTGCCAGCAGCCCATATGGTAATTCACCCCTCCACTTT.